This TCR beta chain was found in a study of CD8 T cells in ankylosing spondylitis. Overall study findings and caveats: There was a TCR beta motif, made of fewer than 10 highly homologous variants, that appeared characteristic of ankylosing spondylitis blood. It was reported that disease-linked clones were significantly enriched in matched ankylosing spondylitis synovial fluid.

It was by quantitative 5'-RACE with molecular barcodes that TCR beta libraries were made. TCRdb re-called the 5' RACE reads with MiXCR, one entry per CDR3 protein. The sample yields some 130,000 distinct CDR3 sequences, about 7% seen once. This clonotype was recorded many times. Its antigen is currently unknown. Material: blood, either unsorted or a sorted T cell fraction (not recorded which). This TCR was sampled from a female donor with ankylosing spondylitis or in good health (not recorded which).

CDR3 sequence (DNA): TGCAGTGCCGGGACAGCGAACACCGGGGAGCTGTTTTTT. Protein product: CSAGTANTGELFF. The rearrangement links TRBV20-1 to TRBJ2-2; 7 bases are shared with TRBD1. The CDR3 has 13 amino acids. V gave up 6 bases and J gave up 0 bases; unmatched junction bases: 1. Germline V gives CDR1 DFQATT, CDR2 SNEGSKA (reference sequence).